This TCR beta chain was identified during a study of sequential checkpoint blockade in melanoma. Study information: Patients were randomized 1:1 to nivolumab-then-ipilimumab or ipilimumab-then-nivolumab first-line. After both sequences, patients received maintenance nivolumab.

Libraries were prepared by immunoSEQ multiplex PCR; TCRdb keeps only in-frame clonotypes and omits some of them. Of 15,000 to 20,000 clones listed, 77% are singletons. Treatment here: randomized to nivolumab then ipilimumab (arm A) or the reverse (arm B). No patient had prior DNA-damaging chemotherapy. PBMC sorting kept live CD3+CD8+ cells without CD19 or CD56. The receptor was derived from a human donor with melanoma. The material sequenced was CD8+ T cells sorted from blood (inferred from file names), taken from a patient given nivolumab and ipilimumab in sequence.

CDR3 loop: CASSLYLAGGPGADTQYF. As DNA, the CDR3 is TGTGCCAGCAGCTTGTATCTAGCGGGAGGGCCAGGGGCAGATACGCAGTATTTT. This chain links TRBV5-6 with TRBJ2-3, with 12 positions matching TRBD2. After removal of 1 base from V and 4 bases from J, the junction contained 10 bases not matched to a gene. This CDR3 comprises 18 residues. Germline V lookup: CDR1 SGHDT, CDR2 YYEEEE.